This entry concerns a single TCR beta chain. Cohort allocation depended upon clinical history that participants reported. Looked up from germline, CDR1 is ENHRY and CDR2 is SYGVKD. After removal of 11 bases from V and 2 bases from J, the junction contained 5 bases not matched to a gene. The CDR3 totals 13 residues. These data originate in a study of blood T cell repertoires in COVID-19. Profiled with immunoSEQ multiplex PCR; TCRdb holds only in-frame clones, not every one. Of under 200,000 clones listed, over 70% are singletons. The clonotype was recovered from a woman between 35 and 50 years old with acute COVID-19. Sequencing was done on a sample of PBMCs or T cells enriched from blood (not recorded which). The V and J genes are TRBV10-3 and TRBJ1-2; 10 bases agree with TRBD1. The CDR3 protein is CAAWDRGNYGYTF. The CDR3 DNA sequence: TGTGCCGCCTGGGACAGGGGCAACTATGGCTACACCTTC.